Below, one T cell receptor (beta chain) is given with its context. Its target is not known. Once obtained from cultured CD4+ T cells, the DNA was sequenced using the Oncomine TCR Beta short-read assay. TCRdb redid the calling of the PCR reads with MiXCR, one entry per CDR3 protein. This sample has around 12,000 distinct CDR3 sequences, with around 69% found just once. Trimming cost V 1 base and J 5 bases; bases outside gene matches: 5. Germline V gives CDR1 SGHTA, CDR2 FQGNSA. The CDR3 contains 17 residues. The sample's treatment: approximately 10-day PBMC culture with coronavirus spike peptide pools or control peptides (ViraFEST assay). Positive PCR dates covered March to December 2020, before US Alpha, Beta and Delta variants. This sample is part of a study of vaccination and CD4 T cells after COVID-19.

The clonotype originates from a human donor who had recovered from COVID-19. Sequencing input: CD4+ T cells from blood, cultured in vitro. The chain links TRBV7-2 to TRBJ2-2; 12 bases fit TRBD2. CDR3 amino acids: CASSLVSSGRGTGELFF. Here the CDR3 DNA reads TGTGCCAGCAGCTTAGTTTCTAGCGGGAGGGGAACCGGGGAGCTGTTTTTT.